One sample yielded the 31 T cell receptor beta chains listed below, sequenced in a study of control samples from healthy donors and cancer patients. Here immunoSEQ multiplex PCR was the method, and the copy in TCRdb shows in-frame clones only, minus some. The data contain 150,000 or so clones, 90% of them seen just once; the ten biggest clones take up roughly 2.7%. Input material: blood. These receptors were obtained from a man between 35 and 55 years old in good health.

V gene TRBV15 combines with J gene TRBJ2-1; tentatively, D is TRBD1 or TRBD2 (5 bases each). The CDR3 has 13 amino acids. CDR1 and CDR2 from the germline V gene are LNHNV and YYDKDF (reference sequence). V was cut by 0 bases and J by 10 bases, with 10 bases left in between. DNA of the CDR3: TGTGCCACCAGCAGAGATCCCGGGGACGAGCAGTTCTTC. It codes for CATSRDPGDEQFF.

The chain combines TRBV19 with TRBJ1-5; 8 bases align to TRBD1. CDR1 is LNHDA and CDR2 is SQIVND in the germline V gene (reference sequence). The V and J ends lost 6 bases and 4 bases, in that order; junction bases with no gene match: 8. CDR3 size: 15 residues. The CDR3 sequence: CASRETDRENQPQHF. For the CDR3, the DNA is TGTGCCAGTAGAGAAACGGACAGGGAGAATCAGCCCCAGCATTTT.

The chain uses TRBV5-6 and TRBJ1-3; unclear D gene. Germline V lookup: CDR1 SGHDT, CDR2 YYEEEE. The CDR3 runs 16 residues. The V end was cut by 3 bases, the J end by 0 bases, with 13 bases between. For the CDR3, the DNA is TGTGCCAGCAGCTATCTAAGCAGTAGCTCTGGAAACACCATATATTTT. This codes for CASSYLSSSSGNTIYF.

The gene calls are TRBV3-1 (or the pseudogene TRBV3-2) and TRBJ2-7; D gene ambiguous. CDR3 size: 12 residues. V lost 3 bases and J 3 bases, leaving 6 bases between the germline ends. Germline assignment: CDR1 LGHDT and CDR2 YNNKEL (reference sequence). CDR3 sequence reads: CASSQGVYEQYF. In DNA form, the CDR3 reads TGTGCCAGCAGCCAGGGTGTCTACGAGCAGTACTTC.

The V gene is TRBV5-8, the J gene TRBJ1-2; D unclear. Germline CDR1 SGHTS, CDR2 YDEGEE. This CDR3 contains 12 residues. V dropped 7 bases and J dropped 6 bases, with 13 bases sitting between them. DNA for the CDR3: TGTGCCAGCCTCGGACGGGGTGATGGCTACACCTTC. Its protein is CASLGRGDGYTF.

The chain joins TRBV11-2 to TRBJ2-1; possibly TRBD2 for D (6 bases). The CDR3 totals 12 residues. Germline loops: CDR1 SGHAT, CDR2 FQNNGV. The V and J ends lost 5 bases and 9 bases respectively, with 11 bases between them. The CDR3 nucleotides are TGTGCCAGCAGCCCCGGGGAGGTTGAGCAGTTCTTC. This codes for CASSPGEVEQFF.

The J gene is TRBJ2-3, the V gene TRBV3-1 (or the pseudogene TRBV3-2), with no clear D. Deletions cut 0 bases from V and 4 bases from J, with 2 bases between. Germline V gene lookup returns CDR1 LGHDT and CDR2 YNNKEL (reference sequence). The CDR3 is 12 amino acids. CDR3 coding DNA: TGTGCCAGCAGCCAAGAGTCAGATACGCAGTATTTT. It translates to CASSQESDTQYF.

The V gene is TRBV10-1, the J gene TRBJ2-3, with D possibly being TRBD2 (6 bases). The CDR3 is 16 residues long. Germline V gives CDR1 WNHNN, CDR2 SYGVQD (reference sequence). With 4 bases removed from V and 3 bases from J, the gap between germline ends came to 17 bases. CDR3 loop: CASSGSMGTRTDTQYF. The CDR3 DNA reads TGCGCCAGCAGTGGGTCAATGGGGACTCGAACAGATACGCAGTATTTT.

The CDR3 DNA follows: TGTGCCAGCAGCTCACAGGGGATCGGAGAAAAACTGTTTTTT. Protein sequence: CASSSQGIGEKLFF. This chain connects TRBV5-4 to TRBJ1-4; 7 bases align to TRBD1. The trim removed 3 bases at V and 8 bases at J, leaving 7 bases unmatched. Germline V gene sequence: CDR1 SGHNT, CDR2 YYREEE (reference sequence). The CDR3 spans 14 residues.

The chain has TRBV4-2 and TRBJ1-1, with D possibly matching TRBD1 (5 bases). Germline V gene sequence: CDR1 LGHNA, CDR2 YNFKEQ. Trimming left V 3 bases short and J 4 bases short, with 15 bases between. The CDR3 totals 15 residues. CDR3 in DNA: TGTGCCAGCAGCCAGGGGGGGGAGTGGTTCACTGAAGCTTTCTTT. Its translation: CASSQGGEWFTEAFF.

This chain connects TRBV30 to TRBJ1-2, with a weak D call TRBD1 (5 bases). Germline CDR1 reads GTSNPN; CDR2 reads SVGIG (reference sequence). The germline V and J ends were trimmed by 4 bases and 1 base, with 13 bases remaining between them. The CDR3 contains 14 residues. The CDR3 DNA sequence: TGTGCCTGGAAGTGGGGCCGCCTTAACTATGGCTACACCTTC. As protein: CAWKWGRLNYGYTF.

This clone was seen once. V and J are TRBV19 and TRBJ2-7; the match to TRBD1 covers 9 bases. Germline trimming cut 6 bases from V and 0 bases from J; bases unmatched to any gene: 6. The V gene's germline CDR1 is LNHDA and CDR2 SQIVND (reference sequence). The CDR3 contains 15 residues. The CDR3 region is CASSYRGLSSYEQYF. CDR3 DNA sequence: TGTGCCAGTAGCTACAGGGGGCTTAGCTCCTACGAGCAGTACTTC.

This rearrangement joins TRBV7-8 to TRBJ1-1; D unclear. Trimming cost V 4 bases and J 2 bases, with 8 bases left between them. CDR1 SGHVS and CDR2 FQNEAQ come from the germline V gene. CDR3 length: 13 amino acids. This CDR3 reads CASSSFSNTEAFF. CDR3 coding DNA: TGTGCCAGCAGCTCGTTCTCCAACACTGAAGCTTTCTTT.

The V and J genes are TRBV11-1 and TRBJ2-3; D is uncertain. Germline V gene lookup returns CDR1 SGHAT and CDR2 FQDESV (reference sequence). CDR3 length: 16 amino acids. Trimming removed 1 base from V and 1 base from J, with 12 bases in between. As DNA, the CDR3 is TGTGCCAGCAGCTTAGTGTGGGAAGGCGGCACAGATACGCAGTATTTT. Translating it yields CASSLVWEGGTDTQYF.

V usage is TRBV30 and J usage is TRBJ1-2; a possible D gene is TRBD1 (5 bases). CDR3 length: 12 residues. V gave up 0 bases and J gave up 4 bases, with 6 bases separating them. The germline V gene encodes CDR1 GTSNPN and CDR2 SVGIG (reference sequence). In DNA form, the CDR3 reads TGTGCCTGGAGTGTGGGGACCTATGGCTACACCTTC. As protein: CAWSVGTYGYTF.

The chain uses TRBV6-5 and TRBJ1-6; D perhaps matches TRBD1 (5 bases). Trimming shortened V by 10 bases and J by 6 bases, and 13 bases separated the two germline ends. The length of the CDR3 is 13 residues. In germline, CDR1 is MNHEY, CDR2 SVGAGI. In DNA form, the CDR3 reads TGTGCCATCCGGGACGGCCTTAATTCACCCCTCCACTTT. It specifies CAIRDGLNSPLHF.

V and J are TRBV2 and TRBJ2-2, with TRBD1 matching over 9 bases. The CDR3 spans 15 residues. J gave up 9 bases and V 4 bases, and 9 bases lay outside the gene matches. Germline CDR1 and CDR2: SNHLY and FYNNEI. This CDR3 is CASSAWGQGSRELFF. The CDR3 nucleotides are TGTGCCAGCAGTGCCTGGGGACAGGGAAGTCGGGAGCTGTTTTTT.

This clone was found once. The chain recombines TRBV11-2 with TRBJ2-1; possible D gene TRBD2, 5 bases. The CDR3 runs to 14 residues. In germline, CDR1 is SGHAT, CDR2 FQNNGV. V was shortened by 5 bases and J by 6 bases, with 14 bases between the two germline ends. In DNA, the CDR3 is TGTGCCAGCAGCGCAATCGGGATCTCCAATGAGCAGTTCTTC. Residues: CASSAIGISNEQFF. Full variable domain (remainder filled in from reference TRBV11-2 and TRBJ2-1): EAGVAQSPRYKIIEKRQSVAFWCNPISGHATLYWYQQILGQGPKLLIQFQNNGVVDDSQLPKDRFSAERLKGVDSTLKIQPAKLEDSAVYLCASSAIGISNEQFFGPGTRLTVL.

This clone was recorded only once. This chain joins TRBV28 and TRBJ2-7; D unresolved. V lost 1 base and J 2 bases, leaving 15 bases between the germline ends. The germline V gene has CDR1 MDHEN and CDR2 SYDVKM. The CDR3 is 16 amino acids. The CDR3 reads CASSLFPIHDTYEQYF. The CDR3 DNA reads TGTGCCAGCAGTTTATTCCCTATCCACGACACCTACGAGCAGTACTTC.

This chain links TRBV29-1 with TRBJ2-5; TRBD1 matches at 11 bases. CDR1 is SQVTM, CDR2 ANQGSEA, per germline. CDR3 size: 14 residues. V lost 6 bases and J lost 4; bases outside the gene matches: 7. The CDR3: CSVDFGQGAETQYF. CDR3 sequence (DNA): TGCAGCGTGGATTTCGGACAGGGGGCAGAGACCCAGTACTTC. Full variable domain (missing parts from reference TRBV29-1 and TRBJ2-5): SAVISQKPSRDICQRGTSLTIQCQVDSQVTMMFWYRQQPGQSLTLIATANQGSEATYESGFVIDKFPISRPNLTFSTLTVSNMSPEDSSIYLCSVDFGQGAETQYFGPGTRLLVL.

The V call is TRBV29-1, the J call TRBJ2-4; 7 nucleotides line up with TRBD2. CDR1 and CDR2 (germline): SQVTM, ANQGSEA. The CDR3 is 13 amino acids. V dropped 6 bases and J dropped 8; count of bases not matched to a gene: 10. CDR3 region: CSVASGSGDIQYF. The CDR3 DNA reads as TGCAGCGTCGCCTCCGGGAGCGGGGACATTCAGTACTTC.

The genes are TRBV2 and TRBJ1-1, with D perhaps TRBD1 (5 bases). In germline, CDR1 is SNHLY, CDR2 FYNNEI. The length of the CDR3 is 13 residues. The V gene lost 6 bases and the J gene lost 2 bases, with 10 bases spanning the gap. Here the CDR3 DNA reads TGTGCCAGCAGGTCGGGGGTCAACACTGAAGCTTTCTTT. As protein: CASRSGVNTEAFF.

This chain links TRBV3-1 (or the pseudogene TRBV3-2) with TRBJ1-1, with D possibly being TRBD1 (5 bases). The ends were cut back, 5 bases at V and 5 bases at J, with 15 bases in the middle. Germline CDR1 reads LGHDT; CDR2 reads YNNKEL (reference sequence). The CDR3 totals 14 residues. The CDR3 protein is CASSASGGATEAFF. The DNA of the CDR3 is TGTGCCAGCAGCGCTTCCGGGGGAGCGACTGAAGCTTTCTTT.

The gene calls are TRBV11-2 and TRBJ2-7, with D maybe TRBD2 (5 bases). Trimming left V 4 bases short and J 2 bases short, with 12 bases between. CDR1 SGHAT and CDR2 FQNNGV come from the germline V gene. The CDR3 consists of 14 residues. The CDR3 DNA follows: TGTGCCAGCAGCTACCTGACTATCACCTACGAGCAGTACTTC. This codes for CASSYLTITYEQYF.

The DNA for the CDR3 is TGTGCCAGCTCACCAGGTGGGGGAGATACGCAGTATTTT. The encoded protein is CASSPGGGDTQYF. V and J are TRBV18 and TRBJ2-3, with D possibly called TRBD1 or TRBD2 (5 bases each). The V and J ends lost 2 bases and 5 bases respectively, with 8 bases between them. Germline V gene data show CDR1 as KGHSH and CDR2 as LQKENI. The CDR3 contains 13 residues.

J is TRBJ2-7 and V is TRBV5-1; D is possibly TRBD1 (6 bases). Germline V gene sequence: CDR1 SGHRS, CDR2 YFSETQ. Trimming took off 4 bases at V and 3 bases at J, with 11 bases between the two ends. This CDR3 region has 13 residues. CDR3 sequence reads: CASSLLDSYEQYF. The CDR3 DNA reads TGCGCCAGCAGCCTCCTGGACAGCTACGAGCAGTACTTC.

The chain carries TRBV28 and TRBJ1-5; possible D gene TRBD1, 6 bases. CDR3 size: 14 residues. The V gene lost 3 bases and the J gene lost 4 bases, with 10 bases spanning the gap. The germline CDR1 and CDR2 sequences are MDHEN and SYDVKM. CDR3 region: CASSFPGDNQPQHF. For the CDR3, the DNA is TGTGCCAGCAGTTTCCCAGGGGATAATCAGCCCCAGCATTTT. Drawing the rest from reference TRBV28 and TRBJ1-5, the complete variable domain is DVKVTQSSRYLVKRTGEKVFLECVQDMDHENMFWYRQDPGLGLRLIYFSYDVKMKEKGDIPEGYSVSREKKERFSLILESASTNQTSMYLCASSFPGDNQPQHFGDGTRLSIL.

The chain links TRBV10-3 to TRBJ2-1; D is perhaps TRBD2 (8 bases). The CDR3 has 16 residues. Germline CDR1 reads ENHRY; CDR2 reads SYGVKD. The V end was cut by 4 bases, the J end by 9 bases, with 22 bases between. The CDR3 DNA follows: TGTGCCATCAGTGGCGGGACAGCGAGCGCGGGGGGTGAGCAGTTCTTC. Translated, it gives CAISGGTASAGGEQFF.

The rearrangement uses TRBV6-5 and TRBJ1-2; possible D gene TRBD1, 6 bases. Trimming took 5 bases from V and 3 from J, leaving 16 bases between them. Germline CDR1 and CDR2: MNHEY and SVGAGI. The CDR3 covers 15 residues. The chain's CDR3 is CASSLELGGYYGYTF. The CDR3 bases are TGTGCCAGCAGTCTAGAACTGGGGGGCTACTATGGCTACACCTTC.

The gene calls are TRBV12-5 and TRBJ1-2; 10 nucleotides match TRBD1. CDR1 and CDR2 (germline): LGHNT, FRNRAP. Losses at the gene ends were 6 bases for V and 3 bases for J; bases not matched to a gene: 10. The length of the CDR3 is 16 residues. The CDR3 DNA is TGTGCTAGTGGCAATGTGGGACAGGGGATTCACTATGGCTACACCTTC. The encoded protein is CASGNVGQGIHYGYTF.

The chain couples TRBV18 to TRBJ1-1; D is possibly TRBD1 (5 bases). The CDR3 is 14 amino acids. From germline, CDR1 is KGHSH and CDR2 LQKENI. V lost 5 bases and J lost 1, with 11 bases in between. The CDR3 nucleotides are TGTGCCAGCTCATCGTCAACAGGGAACACTGAAGCTTTCTTT. This gives the protein CASSSSTGNTEAFF.